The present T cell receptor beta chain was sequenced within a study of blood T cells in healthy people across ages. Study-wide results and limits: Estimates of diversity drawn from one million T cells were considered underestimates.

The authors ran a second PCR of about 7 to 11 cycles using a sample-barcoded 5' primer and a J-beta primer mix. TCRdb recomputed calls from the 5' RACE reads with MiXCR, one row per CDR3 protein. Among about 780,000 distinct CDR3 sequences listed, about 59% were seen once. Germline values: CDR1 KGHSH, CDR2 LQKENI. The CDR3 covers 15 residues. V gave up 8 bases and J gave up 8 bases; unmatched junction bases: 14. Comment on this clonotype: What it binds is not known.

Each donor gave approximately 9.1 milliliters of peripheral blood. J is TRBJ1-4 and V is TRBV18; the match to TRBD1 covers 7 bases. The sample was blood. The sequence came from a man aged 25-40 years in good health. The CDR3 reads CASLPYRDRREKLFF. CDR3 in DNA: TGTGCCAGCCTTCCTTACCGGGACAGACGGGAAAAACTGTTTTTT.